This entry features one TCR beta chain sequence. No antigen is known for it. Using immunoSEQ multiplex PCR, the repertoire was profiled, and TCRdb retains in-frame clones only, with some absent. The data hold roughly 1,500,000 clones, with roughly 98.5% observed a single time. This specimen belongs to a study of shared clonotypes between healthy human individuals. The germline V and J ends were trimmed by 5 bases and 0 bases, with 15 bases remaining between them. The V gene's germline CDR1 is MDHEN and CDR2 SYDVKM. This CDR3 is built from 16 residues. Findings and limits, study-wide: Rarefaction curves obtained for sorted subsets showed sequencing incomplete despite large depth.

This receptor was obtained from a man aged 25 to 40 in good health. The sequenced material came from naive CD4+ T cells sorted from blood. Sample subset: CD45RA+ positively selected. This chain links TRBV28 with TRBJ2-3; D is uncertain. CDR3 in DNA: TGTGCCAGCAGTCTTGTCCAGGCCACGAGCACAGATACGCAGTATTTT. Its translation: CASSLVQATSTDTQYF.